This entry is about one T cell receptor (beta chain). The V end was cut by 5 bases, the J end by 6 bases, with 20 bases between. The CDR3 contains 17 residues. CDR1 is SGHVS and CDR2 is FQNEAQ in the germline V gene. The data stem from a study of blood T cell repertoires in COVID-19. Original analysis: The authors estimated nucleated cell counts from reference gene primer amplification. Sequencing used immunoSEQ multiplex PCR; TCRdb keeps in-frame clones, though not all of them. Clone size and the V and J calls come from that table; the DNA yielded D and trimming. The sample yields some 57,000 clones, around 86% seen once.

The sample consisted of peripheral blood. The rearrangement uses TRBV7-8 and TRBJ1-6; TRBD1 might be the D (5 bases). The clonotype originates from a man in his 70s with acute or convalescent COVID-19. The CDR3 sequence is CASSQRGQGRGNSPLHF. Written as DNA, the CDR3 is TGTGCCAGCAGCCAAAGGGGCCAAGGGAGGGGTAATTCACCCCTCCACTTT.